These T cell receptor beta chains were read from a single sample in a study of cytomegalovirus exposure and HLA in healthy donors. Data came from immunoSEQ multiplex PCR; TCRdb stores just in-frame clones and leaves some out. Here the sample spans about 68,000 clones, 70% to 90% being singletons. Sample: PBMCs. All receptors come from a human donor in good health. Both conserved end residues are part of each CDR3. Fields, in order: J gene, V gene, CDR3 length, D gene, clone size, CDR3 DNA, CDR3 protein. A D gene is named only where the DNA matches it firmly. Not every row has a clone size; where given, it reads once, few, many or a size class.

j_call: TRBJ2-3; v_call: TRBV5-4; cdr3_length: 17; d_call: .; clone_size: .; cdr3_nt: TGTGCCAGCAGCTTGGACTTTATGACTTACAGCACAGATACGCAGTATTTT; cdr3_aa: CASSLDFMTYSTDTQYF
j_call: TRBJ2-3; v_call: TRBV30; cdr3_length: 15; d_call: TRBD1; clone_size: few; cdr3_nt: TGTGCCTGGACGAAATTGACAGGGGGTTCAGATACGCAGTATTTT; cdr3_aa: CAWTKLTGGSDTQYF
j_call: TRBJ1-6; v_call: TRBV7-8; cdr3_length: 14; d_call: .; clone_size: .; cdr3_nt: TGTGCCAGCAGCTTAGCCTTACAGGGTTCACCCCTCCACTTT; cdr3_aa: CASSLALQGSPLHF
j_call: TRBJ1-2; v_call: TRBV19; cdr3_length: 13; d_call: .; clone_size: once; cdr3_nt: TGTGCCAGTAGGGACACCTCGGCGTATGGCTACACCTTC; cdr3_aa: CASRDTSAYGYTF
j_call: TRBJ1-2; v_call: TRBV5-1; cdr3_length: 14; d_call: .; clone_size: .; cdr3_nt: TGCGCCAGCAGCCTGCTGCCAGGGGAGGGTGGCTACACCTTC; cdr3_aa: CASSLLPGEGGYTF
j_call: TRBJ1-2; v_call: TRBV29-1; cdr3_length: 12; d_call: .; clone_size: .; cdr3_nt: TGCAGCGTTGAAAGGGGGGACTATGGCTACCCCTTC; cdr3_aa: CSVERGDYGYPF
j_call: TRBJ2-3; v_call: TRBV6-1; cdr3_length: 14; d_call: .; clone_size: .; cdr3_nt: TGTGCCAGCAGTGATTTTGGTGCCAGGGATACGCAGTATTTT; cdr3_aa: CASSDFGARDTQYF
j_call: TRBJ1-1; v_call: TRBV27; cdr3_length: 16; d_call: .; clone_size: .; cdr3_nt: TGTGCCAGCAGCCTTGTAGGGGTAGAGGCTGGCACTGAAGCTTTCTTT; cdr3_aa: CASSLVGVEAGTEAFF
j_call: TRBJ1-4; v_call: TRBV14; cdr3_length: 15; d_call: .; clone_size: .; cdr3_nt: TGTGCCAGCAGCCAAACGGGATTCTCTAATGAAAAACTGTTTTTT; cdr3_aa: CASSQTGFSNEKLFF
j_call: TRBJ2-6; v_call: TRBV7-6; cdr3_length: 17; d_call: TRBD1; clone_size: .; cdr3_nt: TGTGCCAGCAGCCGGCGAGGAACAGGGGTCGGGGCCAACGTCCTGACTTTC; cdr3_aa: CASSRRGTGVGANVLTF
j_call: TRBJ2-3; v_call: TRBV4-2; cdr3_length: 17; d_call: TRBD2; clone_size: few; cdr3_nt: TGTGCCAGCAGCCAAGAGGGAACAGCGGGGGGGACAGATACGCAGTATTTT; cdr3_aa: CASSQEGTAGGTDTQYF
j_call: TRBJ2-3; v_call: TRBV7-9; cdr3_length: 16; d_call: TRBD2; clone_size: once; cdr3_nt: TGTGCCAGCAGCTTAGATTTGAGCGGGGGGACGGATACGCAGTATTTT; cdr3_aa: CASSLDLSGGTDTQYF
j_call: TRBJ1-3; v_call: TRBV4-3; cdr3_length: 16; d_call: .; clone_size: .; cdr3_nt: TGCGCCAGCAGCCATAGCATCCTCGGCTCTGGAAACACCATATATTTT; cdr3_aa: CASSHSILGSGNTIYF
j_call: TRBJ2-6; v_call: TRBV5-8; cdr3_length: 17; d_call: .; clone_size: once; cdr3_nt: TGTGCCAGCAGCTCGACGGGACTCCTCTCTGGGGCCAACGTCCTGACTTTC; cdr3_aa: CASSSTGLLSGANVLTF
j_call: TRBJ1-3; v_call: TRBV7-2; cdr3_length: 16; d_call: .; clone_size: .; cdr3_nt: TGTGCCAGCAGTCGATCAGGGGCAACCTCTGGAAACACCATATATTTT; cdr3_aa: CASSRSGATSGNTIYF
j_call: TRBJ2-7; v_call: TRBV6-1; cdr3_length: 11; d_call: .; clone_size: once; cdr3_nt: TGTGCCAGCAGGGAAGGGACACGTCAGTACTTC; cdr3_aa: CASREGTRQYF
j_call: TRBJ1-6; v_call: TRBV27; cdr3_length: 17; d_call: TRBD1; clone_size: .; cdr3_nt: TGTGCCAGCAGTCGCTCCGGACAGGGGATATATAATTCACCCCTCCACTTT; cdr3_aa: CASSRSGQGIYNSPLHF
j_call: TRBJ2-7; v_call: TRBV20-1; cdr3_length: 11; d_call: TRBD1; clone_size: few; cdr3_nt: TGCAGTGCCGGACAGGGGGCTGAGCAGTACTTC; cdr3_aa: CSAGQGAEQYF